This T cell receptor (beta chain) came from a study of T cell clonotyping in hematopoietic cell transplantation. Study details: Cytoreduction preceded collection of pretransplant recipient samples.

TCRdb's table, derived via immunoSEQ multiplex PCR, lists solely in-frame clones and lacks some. The sample consists of approximately 39,000 clones, roughly 94% of them appearing once. Documented time point: recipient sample about 28 days before transplant, after cytoreduction. This sequence originates from a man aged 40-49 years with chronic myeloid leukemia. Some clones in this sample may be carry-over from other donors' samples. Sequencing used peripheral blood mononuclear cells, obtained before stem cell transplant.

The CDR3 spells CASSRMGAKSRAFF. The CDR3, as DNA: TGTGCCAGCAGCCGAATGGGGGCGAAGTCAAGAGCTTTCTTT. The rearrangement links TRBV14 to TRBJ1-1; D is perhaps TRBD1 (6 bases). CDR1 and CDR2 (germline): SGHDN, FVKESK. The CDR3 contains 14 residues. Trimming cost V 4 bases and J 10 bases, with 19 bases left between them.